This T cell receptor beta chain was retrieved from a study of shared clonotypes between healthy human individuals. Study-wide background: A couple of women and a few men aged 18 to 49 made up the donors.

At a deep level, the assay was run. Profiling relied on immunoSEQ multiplex PCR, and the TCRdb table lists in-frame clones only, not all of them. The sample shows 2 million to 3 million clones, 90% to 95% of them seen only once. As for this clone: Its target is unknown.

Losses at the gene ends were 5 bases for V and 0 bases for J; bases not matched to a gene: 4. The germline CDR1 and CDR2 sequences are SGHTA and FQGNSA. The CDR3 runs to 16 residues. General observations from the study: Clonotypes shared by all four sorted-subset donors had higher generation probabilities than non-shared clonotypes.

The source material was naive CD4+ T cells sorted from blood. Specified subset: CD45RA+ positively selected. This receptor was identified in a man aged 18 to 35 in good health. The chain uses TRBV7-2 and TRBJ1-6; TRBD1 aligns across 7 bases. The CDR3 sequence: CASSPGTVSYNSPLHF. The CDR3 DNA reads as TGTGCCAGCAGCCCCGGGACAGTCTCCTATAATTCACCCCTCCACTTT.